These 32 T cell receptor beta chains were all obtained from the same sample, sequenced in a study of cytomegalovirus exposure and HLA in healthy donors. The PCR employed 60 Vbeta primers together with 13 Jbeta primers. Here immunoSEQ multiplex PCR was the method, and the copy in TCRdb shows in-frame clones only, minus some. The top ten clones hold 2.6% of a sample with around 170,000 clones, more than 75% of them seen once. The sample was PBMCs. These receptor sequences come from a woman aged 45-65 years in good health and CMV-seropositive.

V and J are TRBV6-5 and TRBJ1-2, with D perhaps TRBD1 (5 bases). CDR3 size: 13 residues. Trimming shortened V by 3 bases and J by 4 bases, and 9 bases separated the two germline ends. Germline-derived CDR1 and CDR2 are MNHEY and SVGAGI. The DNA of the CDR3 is TGTGCCAGCAGTTATGGGGCGGTCTATGGCTACACCTTC. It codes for CASSYGAVYGYTF.

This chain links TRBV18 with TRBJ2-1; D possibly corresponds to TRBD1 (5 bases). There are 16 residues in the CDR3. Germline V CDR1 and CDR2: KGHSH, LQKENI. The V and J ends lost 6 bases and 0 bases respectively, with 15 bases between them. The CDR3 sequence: CASSPTRVSSYNEQFF. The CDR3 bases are TGTGCCAGCTCGCCGACCAGGGTAAGCTCCTACAATGAGCAGTTCTTC.

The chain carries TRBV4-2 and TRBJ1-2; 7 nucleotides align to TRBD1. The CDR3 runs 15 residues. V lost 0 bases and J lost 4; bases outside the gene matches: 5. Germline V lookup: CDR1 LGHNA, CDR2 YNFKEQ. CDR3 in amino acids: CASSQDSQGTYGYTF. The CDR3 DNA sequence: TGTGCCAGCAGCCAAGACTCACAGGGGACCTATGGCTACACCTTC.

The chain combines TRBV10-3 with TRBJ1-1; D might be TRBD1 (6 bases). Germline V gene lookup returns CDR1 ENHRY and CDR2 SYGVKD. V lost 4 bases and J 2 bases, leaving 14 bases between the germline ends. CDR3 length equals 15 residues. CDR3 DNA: TGTGCCATCAGTGCTGCGACAGGCCGAAACACTGAAGCTTTCTTT. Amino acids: CAISAATGRNTEAFF.

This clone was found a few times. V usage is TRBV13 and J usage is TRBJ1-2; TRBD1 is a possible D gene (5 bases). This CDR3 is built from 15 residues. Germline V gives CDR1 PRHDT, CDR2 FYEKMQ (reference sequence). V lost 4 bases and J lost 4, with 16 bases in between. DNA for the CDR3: TGTGCCAGCAGCTCCCCCTTTGAGACAGTCTATGGCTACACCTTC. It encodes CASSSPFETVYGYTF.

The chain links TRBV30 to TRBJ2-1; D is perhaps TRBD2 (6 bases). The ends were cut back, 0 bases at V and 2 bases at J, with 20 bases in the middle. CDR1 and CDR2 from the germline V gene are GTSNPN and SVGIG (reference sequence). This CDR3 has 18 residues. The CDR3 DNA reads TGTGCCTGGAGTGTAAGGGACTCAGGGTTTAGCGCCTACAATGAGCAGTTCTTC. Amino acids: CAWSVRDSGFSAYNEQFF.

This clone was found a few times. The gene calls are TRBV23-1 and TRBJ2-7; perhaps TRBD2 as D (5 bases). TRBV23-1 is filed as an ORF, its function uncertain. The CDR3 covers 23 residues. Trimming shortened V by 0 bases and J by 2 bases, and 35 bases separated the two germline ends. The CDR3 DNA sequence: TGCGCCAGCAGTCAATCGAGTCATGCCCATACCAACCTAGCAGGTCATGAGGCCTACGAGCAGTACTTC. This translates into CASSQSSHAHTNLAGHEAYEQYF.

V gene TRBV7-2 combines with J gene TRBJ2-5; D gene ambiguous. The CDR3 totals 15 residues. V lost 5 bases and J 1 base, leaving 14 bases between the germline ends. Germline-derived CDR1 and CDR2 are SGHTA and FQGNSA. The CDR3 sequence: CASSLALTLQETQYF. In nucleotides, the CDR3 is TGTGCCAGCAGCCTGGCCCTCACCCTCCAAGAGACCCAGTACTTC.

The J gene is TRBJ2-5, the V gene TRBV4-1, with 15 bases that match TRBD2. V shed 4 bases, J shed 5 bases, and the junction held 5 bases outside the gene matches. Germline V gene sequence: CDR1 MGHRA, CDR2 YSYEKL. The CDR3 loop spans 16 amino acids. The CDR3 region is CASSRRTSGGAETQYF. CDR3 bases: TGCGCCAGCAGCCGCCGGACTAGCGGGGGGGCGGAGACCCAGTACTTC.

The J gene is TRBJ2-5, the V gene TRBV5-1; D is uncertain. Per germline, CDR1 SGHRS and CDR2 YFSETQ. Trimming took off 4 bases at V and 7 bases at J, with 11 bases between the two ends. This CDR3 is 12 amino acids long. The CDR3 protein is CASSTEPGTQYF. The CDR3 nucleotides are TGCGCCAGCAGCACCGAGCCGGGGACCCAGTACTTC.

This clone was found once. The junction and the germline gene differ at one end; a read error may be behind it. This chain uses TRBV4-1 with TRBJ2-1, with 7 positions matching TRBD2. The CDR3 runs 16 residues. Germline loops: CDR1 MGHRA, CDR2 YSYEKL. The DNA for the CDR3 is TGCGCCAGCAGAAACGTGGCGGGGGAGTCCTACAATGAGCAGCTCTTC. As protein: CASRNVAGESYNEQLF.

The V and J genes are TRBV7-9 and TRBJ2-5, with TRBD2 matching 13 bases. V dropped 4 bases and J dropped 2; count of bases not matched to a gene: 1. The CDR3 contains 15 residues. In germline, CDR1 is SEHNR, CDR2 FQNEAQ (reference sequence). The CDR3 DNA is TGTGCCAGCAGCTGGGGACTAGCGGGGCAAGAGACCCAGTACTTC. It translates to CASSWGLAGQETQYF. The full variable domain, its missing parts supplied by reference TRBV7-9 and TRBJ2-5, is DTGVSQNPRHKITKRGQNVTFRCDPISEHNRLYWYRQTLGQGPEFLTYFQNEAQLEKSRLLSDRFSAERPKGSFSTLEIQRTEQGDSAMYLCASSWGLAGQETQYFGPGTRLLVL.

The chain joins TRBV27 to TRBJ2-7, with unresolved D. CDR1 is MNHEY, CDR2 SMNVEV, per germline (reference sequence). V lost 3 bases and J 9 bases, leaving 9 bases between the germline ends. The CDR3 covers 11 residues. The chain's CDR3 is CASSFLNGQYF. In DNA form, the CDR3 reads TGTGCCAGCAGTTTCCTCAACGGGCAGTACTTC.

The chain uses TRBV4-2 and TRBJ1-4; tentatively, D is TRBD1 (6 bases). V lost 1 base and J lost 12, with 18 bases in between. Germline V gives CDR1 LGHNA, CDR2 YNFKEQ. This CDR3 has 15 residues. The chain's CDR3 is CASSQGTAPLLELFF. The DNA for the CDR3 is TGTGCCAGCAGCCAAGGGACAGCCCCACTTTTGGAACTGTTTTTT.

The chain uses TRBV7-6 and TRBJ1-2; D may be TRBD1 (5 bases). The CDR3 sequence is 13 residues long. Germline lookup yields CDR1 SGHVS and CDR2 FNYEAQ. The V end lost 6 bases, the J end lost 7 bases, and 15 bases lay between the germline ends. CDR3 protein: CASSPLGLTGYTF. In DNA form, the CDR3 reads TGTGCCAGCAGTCCGTTGGGACTGACTGGCTACACCTTC. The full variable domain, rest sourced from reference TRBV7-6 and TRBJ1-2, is GAGVSQSPRYKVTKRGQDVALRCDPISGHVSLYWYRQALGQGPEFLTYFNYEAQQDKSGLPNDRFSAERPEGSISTLTIQRTEQRDSAMYRCASSPLGLTGYTFGSGTRLTVV.

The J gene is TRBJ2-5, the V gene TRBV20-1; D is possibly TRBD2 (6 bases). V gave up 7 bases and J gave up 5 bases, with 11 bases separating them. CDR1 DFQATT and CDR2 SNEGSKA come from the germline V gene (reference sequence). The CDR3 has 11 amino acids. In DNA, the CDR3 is TGCAGTGGTCCCCTAGCGGAGACCCAGTACTTC. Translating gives CSGPLAETQYF.

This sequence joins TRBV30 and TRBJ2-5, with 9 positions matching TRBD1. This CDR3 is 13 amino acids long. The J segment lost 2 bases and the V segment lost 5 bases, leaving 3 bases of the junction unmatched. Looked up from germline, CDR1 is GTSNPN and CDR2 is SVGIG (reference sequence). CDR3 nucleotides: TGTGCCTGGGACAGGGGGAGGCAAGAGACCCAGTACTTC. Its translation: CAWDRGRQETQYF.

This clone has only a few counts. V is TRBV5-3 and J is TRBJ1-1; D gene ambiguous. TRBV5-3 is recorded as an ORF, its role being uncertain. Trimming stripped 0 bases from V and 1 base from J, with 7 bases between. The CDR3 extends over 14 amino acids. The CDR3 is CARSLDSSNTEAFF. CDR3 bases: TGTGCCAGAAGCTTGGATTCCTCGAACACTGAAGCTTTCTTT.

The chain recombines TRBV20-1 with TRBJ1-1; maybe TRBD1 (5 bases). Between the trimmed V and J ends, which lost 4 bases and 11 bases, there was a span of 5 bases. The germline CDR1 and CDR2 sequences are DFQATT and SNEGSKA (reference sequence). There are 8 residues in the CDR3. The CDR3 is CSAKGAFF. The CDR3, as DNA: TGCAGTGCTAAGGGGGCTTTCTTT.

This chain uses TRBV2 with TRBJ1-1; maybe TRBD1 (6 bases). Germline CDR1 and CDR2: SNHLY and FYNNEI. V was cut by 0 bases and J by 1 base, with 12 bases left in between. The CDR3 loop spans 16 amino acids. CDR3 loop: CASSEAIDRQNTEAFF. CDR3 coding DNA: TGTGCCAGCAGTGAAGCGATTGACAGGCAGAACACTGAAGCTTTCTTT.

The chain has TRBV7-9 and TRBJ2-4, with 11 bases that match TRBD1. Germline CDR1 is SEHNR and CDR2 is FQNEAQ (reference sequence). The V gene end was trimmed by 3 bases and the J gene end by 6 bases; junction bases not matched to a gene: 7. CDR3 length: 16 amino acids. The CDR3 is CASSFGGDRGSNIQYF. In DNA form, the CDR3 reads TGTGCCAGCAGCTTTGGAGGGGACAGGGGGTCAAACATTCAGTACTTC.

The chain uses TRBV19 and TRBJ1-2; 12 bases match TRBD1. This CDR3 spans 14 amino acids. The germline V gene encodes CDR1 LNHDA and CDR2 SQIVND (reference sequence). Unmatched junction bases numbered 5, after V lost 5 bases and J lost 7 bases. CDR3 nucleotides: TGTGCCAGTAGTCCCCGGGACAGGGGGCCTGGCTACACCTTC. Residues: CASSPRDRGPGYTF.

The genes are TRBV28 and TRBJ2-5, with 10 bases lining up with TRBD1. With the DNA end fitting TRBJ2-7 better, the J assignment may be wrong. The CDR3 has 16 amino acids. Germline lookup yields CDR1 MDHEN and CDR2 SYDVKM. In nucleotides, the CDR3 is TGTGCCAGCATTTCGACCCCGGGACAGGGGTCCCACGAGCAGTACTTC. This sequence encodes CASISTPGQGSHEQYF.

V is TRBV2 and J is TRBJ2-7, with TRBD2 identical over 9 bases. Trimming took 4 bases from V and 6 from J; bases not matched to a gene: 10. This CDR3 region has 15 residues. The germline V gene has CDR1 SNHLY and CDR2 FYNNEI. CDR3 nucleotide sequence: TGTGCCAGCAGTGTTGCTGCGGGGGGGCCGGGCGAGCAGTACTTC. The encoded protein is CASSVAAGGPGEQYF.

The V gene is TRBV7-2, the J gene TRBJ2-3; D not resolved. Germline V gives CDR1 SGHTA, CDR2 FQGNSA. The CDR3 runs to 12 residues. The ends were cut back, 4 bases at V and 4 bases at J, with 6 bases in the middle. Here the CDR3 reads CASSSGPDTQYF. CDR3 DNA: TGTGCCAGCAGCTCGGGTCCAGATACGCAGTATTTT.

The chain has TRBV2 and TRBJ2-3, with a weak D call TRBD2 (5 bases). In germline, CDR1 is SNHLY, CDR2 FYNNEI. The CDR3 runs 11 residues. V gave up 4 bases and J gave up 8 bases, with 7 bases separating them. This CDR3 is CASSGTPTQYF. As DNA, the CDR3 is TGTGCCAGCAGTGGGACTCCTACGCAGTATTTT.

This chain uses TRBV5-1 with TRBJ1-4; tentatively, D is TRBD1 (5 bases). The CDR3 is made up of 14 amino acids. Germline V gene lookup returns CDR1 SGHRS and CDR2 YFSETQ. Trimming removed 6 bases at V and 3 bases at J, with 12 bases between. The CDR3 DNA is TGCGCCAGCAACTTCGGGGGGTCTAATGAAAAACTGTTTTTT. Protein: CASNFGGSNEKLFF.

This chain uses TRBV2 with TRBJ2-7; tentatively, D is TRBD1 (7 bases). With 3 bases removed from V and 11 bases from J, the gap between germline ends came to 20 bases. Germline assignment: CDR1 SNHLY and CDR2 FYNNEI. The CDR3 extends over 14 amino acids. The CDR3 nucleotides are TGTGCCAGCAGTGAGGTCAGGGGGGCCCCTATTGAGTACTTC. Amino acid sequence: CASSEVRGAPIEYF.

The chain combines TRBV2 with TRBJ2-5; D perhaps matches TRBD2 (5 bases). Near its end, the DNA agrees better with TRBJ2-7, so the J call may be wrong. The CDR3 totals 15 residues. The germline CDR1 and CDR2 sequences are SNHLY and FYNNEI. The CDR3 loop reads CATPRPGKEAYEQYF. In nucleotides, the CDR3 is TGTGCCACCCCCCGTCCGGGGAAGGAAGCCTACGAGCAGTACTTC.

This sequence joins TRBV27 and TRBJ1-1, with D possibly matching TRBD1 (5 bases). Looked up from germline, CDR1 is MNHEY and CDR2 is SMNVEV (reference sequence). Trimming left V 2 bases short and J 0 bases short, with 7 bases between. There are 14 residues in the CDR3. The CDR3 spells CASSLQGMNTEAFF. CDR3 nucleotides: TGTGCCAGCAGTTTACAGGGCATGAACACTGAAGCTTTCTTT.

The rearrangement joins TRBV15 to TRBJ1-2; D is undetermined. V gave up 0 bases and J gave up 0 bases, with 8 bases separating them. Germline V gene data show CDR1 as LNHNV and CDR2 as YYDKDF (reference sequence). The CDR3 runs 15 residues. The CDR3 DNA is TGTGCCACCAGCAGAGATCTTTCGGCTAACTATGGCTACACCTTC. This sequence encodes CATSRDLSANYGYTF. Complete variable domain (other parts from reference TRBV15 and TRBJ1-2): DAMVIQNPRYQVTQFGKPVTLSCSQTLNHNVMYWYQQKSSQAPKLLFHYYDKDFNNEADTPDNFQSRRPNTSFCFLDIRSPGLGDTAMYLCATSRDLSANYGYTFGSGTRLTVV.

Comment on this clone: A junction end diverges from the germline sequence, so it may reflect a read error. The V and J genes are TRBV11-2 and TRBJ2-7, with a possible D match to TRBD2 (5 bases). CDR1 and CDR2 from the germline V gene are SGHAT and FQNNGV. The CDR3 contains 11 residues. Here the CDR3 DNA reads TGTGCCAGCAGCTTCGACGGAGGTACCACCTTC. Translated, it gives CASSFDGGTTF.